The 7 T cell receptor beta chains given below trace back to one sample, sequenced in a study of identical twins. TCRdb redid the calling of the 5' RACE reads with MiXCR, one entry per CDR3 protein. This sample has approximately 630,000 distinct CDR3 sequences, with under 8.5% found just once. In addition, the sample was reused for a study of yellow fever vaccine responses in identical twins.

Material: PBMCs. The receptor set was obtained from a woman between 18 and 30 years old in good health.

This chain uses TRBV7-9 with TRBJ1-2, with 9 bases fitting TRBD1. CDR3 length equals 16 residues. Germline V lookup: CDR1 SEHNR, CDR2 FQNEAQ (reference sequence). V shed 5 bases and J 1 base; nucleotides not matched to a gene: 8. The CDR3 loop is CASSKHLTGGNYGYTF. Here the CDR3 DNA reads TGTGCCAGCAGCAAACATCTGACAGGGGGTAACTATGGCTACACCTTC.

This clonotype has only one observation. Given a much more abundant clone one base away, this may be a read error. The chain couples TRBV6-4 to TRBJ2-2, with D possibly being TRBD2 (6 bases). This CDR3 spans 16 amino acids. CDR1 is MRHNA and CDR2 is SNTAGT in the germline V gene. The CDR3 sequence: CASSPVLSAGTGGLFF. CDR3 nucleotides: TGTGCCAGCAGCCCAGTTCTTAGTGCGGGCACCGGGGGGCTGTTTTTT.

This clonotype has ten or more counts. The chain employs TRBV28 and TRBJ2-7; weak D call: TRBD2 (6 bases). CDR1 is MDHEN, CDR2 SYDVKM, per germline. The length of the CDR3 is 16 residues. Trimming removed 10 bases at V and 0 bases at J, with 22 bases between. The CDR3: CAKRTLGDWDSYEQYV. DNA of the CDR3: TGTGCCAAACGGACGCTGGGGGACTGGGACTCCTACGAGCAGTACGTC.

The CDR3 sequence: CASSEMASYGYTF. DNA for the CDR3: TGTGCCAGCAGTGAAATGGCTAGCTATGGCTACACCTTC. This sequence joins TRBV2 and TRBJ1-2; D remains unclear. V shed 2 bases and J shed 4 bases, with 8 bases lying between them. The length of the CDR3 is 13 residues. Germline loops: CDR1 SNHLY, CDR2 FYNNEI.

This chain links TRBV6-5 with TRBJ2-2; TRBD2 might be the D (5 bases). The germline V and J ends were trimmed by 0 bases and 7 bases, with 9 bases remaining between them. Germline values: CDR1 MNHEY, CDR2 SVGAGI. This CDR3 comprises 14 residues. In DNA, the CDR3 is TGTGCCAGCAGTTACTCGACGCGGGTCGGGGAGCTGTTTTTT. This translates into CASSYSTRVGELFF.

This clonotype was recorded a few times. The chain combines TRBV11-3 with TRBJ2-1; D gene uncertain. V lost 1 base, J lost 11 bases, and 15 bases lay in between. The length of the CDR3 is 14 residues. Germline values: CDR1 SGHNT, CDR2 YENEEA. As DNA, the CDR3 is TGTGCCAGCAGCTTAGCCGACCCTCCGGGTCAGCAGTTCTTC. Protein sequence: CASSLADPPGQQFF.

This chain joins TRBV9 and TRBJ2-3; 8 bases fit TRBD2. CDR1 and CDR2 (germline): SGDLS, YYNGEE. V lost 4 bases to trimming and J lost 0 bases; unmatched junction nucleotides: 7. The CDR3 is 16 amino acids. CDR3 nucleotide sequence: TGTGCCAGCAGCCGGGGGGGGTCCACCAGCACAGATACGCAGTATTTT. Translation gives CASSRGGSTSTDTQYF.